The entry below gives a single T cell receptor beta chain sequence along with its context. Its cognate antigen is unknown. This record comes from a study of T cells in Graves' hyperthyroidism and ophthalmopathy. The study, taken as a whole, reports: Blood also held most thyroid clonotypes expanded beyond 0.001.

TCR beta CDR3 regions were amplified from RNA. HTBI primers drove first-round RT-PCR of the TCR CDR3. Using its own MiXCR run on the multiplex PCR reads, TCRdb lists one record per CDR3 protein. The data contain over 700,000 distinct CDR3 sequences, around 19% of them seen just once; the ten biggest clones take up 16%. The CDR3 is made up of 13 amino acids. Trimming took off 6 bases at V and 4 bases at J, with 16 bases between the two ends. Germline CDR1 and CDR2: SQVTM and ANQGSEA. This chain links TRBV29-1 with TRBJ2-7; D may be TRBD1 or TRBD2 (7 bases each). This TCR came from a woman between 45 and 60 years old with Graves' hyperthyroidism that later progressed to Graves' ophthalmopathy. The sequenced material came from blood. The CDR3 spells CSVRGTARYEQYF. DNA for the CDR3: TGCAGCGTGCGGGGGACAGCTAGATACGAGCAGTACTTC.